This note documents a single T cell receptor (beta chain) sequence. The CDR3 runs 16 residues. The germline gives CDR1 SGHAT, CDR2 FQNNGV. The ends lost 1 base at V and 2 bases at J; junction bases unmatched: 5. These data are taken from a study of blood T cell repertoires in COVID-19. Method: immunoSEQ multiplex PCR; TCRdb's copy keeps in-frame clones and lacks some. Here the sample spans fewer than 300,000 clones, 80% to 90% being singletons. This sequence joins TRBV11-2 and TRBJ2-3; 8 positions match TRBD2. The clonotype comes from a young woman who had recovered from COVID-19. The sequenced sample was PBMCs or T cells enriched from blood (not recorded which). The CDR3 spells CASSLGAGGTTDTQYF. In nucleotides, the CDR3 is TGTGCCAGCAGCTTAGGGGCGGGGGGCACCACAGATACGCAGTATTTT.